This T cell receptor (beta chain) was recovered during a study of blood T cell repertoires in COVID-19 (dated by TCRdb to 2019 to 2021). Study-level background: The collaborator samples originated in the United States, Italy and Spain and spanned the acute and convalescent phases of COVID-19. The material from the prospective study consisted of cDNA or gDNA derived from T cells, B-cell-depleted T cells, or PBMCs. Deeply sampled blood TCRbeta repertoires from subjects exposed to, actively infected with, or recovered from COVID-19 were included in the dataset. The repertoires were made available in a free public database intended to serve as a resource for research on the immune response to SARS-CoV-2. Samples came from the ongoing ImmuneRACE study (first 160 participants) plus 1,254 subjects from 6 global collaborators. Nearly every sample came with metadata listing a de-identified subject ID, COVID-19 status, age in years and sex. Where available, HLA class I and class II types were obtained from metadata supplied by the sample provider rather than from assay-based typing.

Whole blood was collected in K2EDTA tubes by collaborating institutions according to the institutions' own protocols. For TCRbeta analysis, collaborators shipped samples in one of three forms: frozen whole blood, isolated PBMCs, or DNA extracted from either of those sample types. Overall study results and their limits: The amount of clinical and demographic metadata varied by source and participant and was provided uncurated.

In regard to this clone: The antigen it binds to is not known. Within one base of it there is no much larger clone, and no base qualities were kept.

The germline V gene specifies SGHTA as CDR1 and FQGNSA as CDR2. Ends trimmed: V by 1 base, J by 10 bases; bases unmatched to a gene: 4. The CDR3, cysteine through phenylalanine, is 13 amino acids long. Just the 39-base CDR3 DNA is kept, in frame starting at base 1. TCRbeta CDR3 regions were amplified from genomic DNA by means of the immunoSEQ Assay, a bias-controlled multiplex PCR. Regarding the original processing steps: The number of nucleated cells in each sample was estimated from the amplification of reference gene primers within the assay. To quantify the absolute abundance of each unique TCRbeta CDR3 rearrangement, sequence reads were collapsed and filtered. For each sample, productive Simpson clonality was calculated by taking the square root of Simpson's diversity index across productive rearrangements. In its TCRdb copy, this immuneACCESS table keeps in-frame sequences only and misses some clones. Where compared with another copy, unresolved V genes explain less than half of these, and the others have no known cause. That table furnishes V, J and clone size, whereas the DNA furnished D and trimming. The sample table holds about 230,000 clones, of which approximately 88% were seen once. Together, the top ten hold 27% of the sample.

The V and J segments used are TRBV7-2 and TRBJ2-1; 7 central nucleotides agree with TRBD2. Sequencing was carried out using peripheral blood. The source of this sequence is a middle-aged man with acute or convalescent COVID-19. The CDR3 is CASSLVGGYEQFF. The sequenced DNA: TGTGCCAGCAGCTTAGTGGGGGGGTACGAGCAGTTCTTC.